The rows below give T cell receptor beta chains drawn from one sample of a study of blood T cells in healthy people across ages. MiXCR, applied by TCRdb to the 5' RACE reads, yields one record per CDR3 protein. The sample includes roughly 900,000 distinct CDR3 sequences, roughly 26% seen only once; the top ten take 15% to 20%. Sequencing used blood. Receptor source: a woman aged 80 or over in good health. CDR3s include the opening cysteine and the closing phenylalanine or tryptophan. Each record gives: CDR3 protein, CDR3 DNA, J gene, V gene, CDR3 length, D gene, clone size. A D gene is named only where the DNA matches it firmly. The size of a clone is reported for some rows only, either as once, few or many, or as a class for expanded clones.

cdr3_aa: CASSWLFRANVLTF
cdr3_nt: TGTGCCAGTAGCTGGCTCTTTCGGGCCAACGTCCTGACTTTC
j_call: TRBJ2-6
v_call: TRBV19
cdr3_length: 14
d_call: NA
clone_size: many

cdr3_aa: CATSVGAGASETQYF
cdr3_nt: TGTGCCACCAGTGTCGGGGCAGGGGCAAGTGAGACCCAGTACTTC
j_call: TRBJ2-5
v_call: TRBV24-1
cdr3_length: 15
d_call: NA
clone_size: many

cdr3_aa: CASSYQTRVGNEQFF
cdr3_nt: TGTGCCAGCAGTTACCAGACTAGGGTGGGGAATGAGCAGTTCTTC
j_call: TRBJ2-1
v_call: TRBV6-6
cdr3_length: 15
d_call: NA
clone_size: many

cdr3_aa: CASSLSGSRQETQYF
cdr3_nt: TGTGCCAGCTCACTTAGCGGGAGCCGCCAAGAGACCCAGTACTTC
j_call: TRBJ2-5
v_call: TRBV18
cdr3_length: 15
d_call: TRBD2
clone_size: NA

cdr3_aa: CASSITAVTDTQYF
cdr3_nt: TGTGCCAGTAGTATCACAGCAGTCACAGATACGCAGTATTTT
j_call: TRBJ2-3
v_call: TRBV19
cdr3_length: 14
d_call: NA
clone_size: few

cdr3_aa: CASRRDREDGYTF
cdr3_nt: TGTGCCAGTAGAAGGGACAGGGAAGATGGCTACACCTTC
j_call: TRBJ1-2
v_call: TRBV7-9
cdr3_length: 13
d_call: TRBD1
clone_size: many

cdr3_aa: CSARDAGTGYEQYF
cdr3_nt: TGCAGTGCTAGAGACGCAGGGACAGGGTACGAGCAGTACTTC
j_call: TRBJ2-7
v_call: TRBV20-1
cdr3_length: 14
d_call: TRBD1
clone_size: many

cdr3_aa: CASSLGGSNDGYTF
cdr3_nt: TGTGCCAGCAGTTTGGGGGGCTCGAACGATGGCTACACCTTC
j_call: TRBJ1-2
v_call: TRBV27
cdr3_length: 14
d_call: NA
clone_size: few

cdr3_aa: CASSSIQGRGQYF
cdr3_nt: TGTGCCAGCAGTTCCATACAGGGTCGGGGGCAGTACTTC
j_call: TRBJ2-5
v_call: TRBV27
cdr3_length: 13
d_call: NA
clone_size: many

cdr3_aa: CSASEFGSPATNEKLFF
cdr3_nt: TGCAGTGCTAGCGAATTTGGGTCTCCTGCAACTAATGAAAAACTGTTTTTT
j_call: TRBJ1-4
v_call: TRBV20-1
cdr3_length: 17
d_call: NA
clone_size: few

cdr3_aa: CASRPGLAGVTDTQYF
cdr3_nt: TGTGCCAGCAGACCTGGACTAGCGGGGGTCACAGATACGCAGTATTTT
j_call: TRBJ2-3
v_call: TRBV12-3/TRBV12-4
cdr3_length: 16
d_call: TRBD2
clone_size: many

cdr3_aa: CASSLDPSTDTQYF
cdr3_nt: TGCGCCAGCAGCTTGGATCCGAGCACAGATACGCAGTATTTT
j_call: TRBJ2-3
v_call: TRBV5-1
cdr3_length: 14
d_call: NA
clone_size: many

cdr3_aa: CGARDGPGDTYEQYF
cdr3_nt: TGCGGTGCTAGAGATGGACCCGGGGATACCTACGAGCAGTACTTC
j_call: TRBJ2-7
v_call: TRBV20-1
cdr3_length: 15
d_call: NA
clone_size: few

cdr3_aa: CASSRRGVETQYF
cdr3_nt: TGTGCCAGCAGCCGCAGGGGGGTAGAGACCCAGTACTTC
j_call: TRBJ2-5
v_call: TRBV7-9
cdr3_length: 13
d_call: NA
clone_size: many

cdr3_aa: CASSLAGRLTEAFF
cdr3_nt: TGCGCCAGCAGCTTGGCAGGGAGGTTAACTGAAGCTTTCTTT
j_call: TRBJ1-1
v_call: TRBV5-1
cdr3_length: 14
d_call: NA
clone_size: NA

cdr3_aa: CASSPYKQGTGANVLTF
cdr3_nt: TGCGCCAGCAGCCCATATAAACAGGGGACCGGGGCCAACGTCCTGACTTTC
j_call: TRBJ2-6
v_call: TRBV4-1
cdr3_length: 17
d_call: TRBD1
clone_size: many

cdr3_aa: CASSLIPGAQETQYF
cdr3_nt: TGCGCCAGCAGCTTAATACCAGGGGCTCAAGAGACCCAGTACTTC
j_call: TRBJ2-5
v_call: TRBV5-1
cdr3_length: 15
d_call: NA
clone_size: many

cdr3_aa: CASSQRGPLEAFF
cdr3_nt: TGCGCCAGCAGCCAACGGGGCCCGTTAGAAGCTTTCTTT
j_call: TRBJ1-1
v_call: TRBV4-3
cdr3_length: 13
d_call: NA
clone_size: NA

cdr3_aa: CASKRSGGAYYEQYF
cdr3_nt: TGTGCCAGCAAACGTAGCGGGGGGGCCTATTATGAGCAGTACTTC
j_call: TRBJ2-7
v_call: TRBV6-2/TRBV6-3
cdr3_length: 15
d_call: TRBD2
clone_size: NA

cdr3_aa: CASSHLRGALGDTQYF
cdr3_nt: TGTGCCAGCAGTCACCTCCGGGGGGCCCTCGGAGATACGCAGTATTTT
j_call: TRBJ2-3
v_call: TRBV6-6
cdr3_length: 16
d_call: NA
clone_size: many

cdr3_aa: CASSYSKGGNEKLFF
cdr3_nt: TGTGCCAGCAGTTACTCGAAAGGGGGGAATGAAAAACTGTTTTTT
j_call: TRBJ1-4
v_call: TRBV6-6
cdr3_length: 15
d_call: NA
clone_size: many

cdr3_aa: CASSSRGQISTDTQYF
cdr3_nt: TGTGCCAGCAGCTCTAGGGGGCAGATCAGCACAGATACGCAGTATTTT
j_call: TRBJ2-3
v_call: TRBV27
cdr3_length: 16
d_call: TRBD1
clone_size: many

cdr3_aa: CSARDRAFSNQPQHF
cdr3_nt: TGCAGTGCTAGAGACAGAGCCTTTAGCAATCAGCCCCAGCATTTT
j_call: TRBJ1-5
v_call: TRBV20-1
cdr3_length: 15
d_call: NA
clone_size: few

cdr3_aa: CASSLPTRGGYGYTF
cdr3_nt: TGCGCCAGCAGCTTACCCACTCGGGGGGGGTATGGCTACACCTTC
j_call: TRBJ1-2
v_call: TRBV4-1
cdr3_length: 15
d_call: NA
clone_size: few

cdr3_aa: CASSSSWRDEQFF
cdr3_nt: TGTGCCAGCAGCTCCTCGTGGAGGGATGAGCAGTTCTTC
j_call: TRBJ2-1
v_call: TRBV11-3
cdr3_length: 13
d_call: NA
clone_size: many

cdr3_aa: CAWRGYGNTIYF
cdr3_nt: TGTGCCTGGAGAGGTTACGGAAACACCATATATTTT
j_call: TRBJ1-3
v_call: TRBV30
cdr3_length: 12
d_call: NA
clone_size: few

cdr3_aa: CSVSDRGWNEQFF
cdr3_nt: TGCAGCGTTTCGGACAGGGGCTGGAATGAGCAGTTCTTC
j_call: TRBJ2-1
v_call: TRBV29-1
cdr3_length: 13
d_call: TRBD1
clone_size: NA

cdr3_aa: CASIAGGSDTQYF
cdr3_nt: TGTGCCAGCATTGCGGGGGGGTCAGATACGCAGTATTTT
j_call: TRBJ2-3
v_call: TRBV6-2/TRBV6-3
cdr3_length: 13
d_call: TRBD2
clone_size: many

cdr3_aa: CASSPNGDGYTF
cdr3_nt: TGTGCCAGCAGTCCAAACGGGGATGGCTACACCTTC
j_call: TRBJ1-2
v_call: TRBV12-3/TRBV12-4
cdr3_length: 12
d_call: NA
clone_size: NA

cdr3_aa: CSASAGSRGAHNEQFF
cdr3_nt: TGCAGTGCTAGTGCGGGCTCGCGGGGGGCCCACAATGAGCAGTTCTTC
j_call: TRBJ2-1
v_call: TRBV20-1
cdr3_length: 16
d_call: TRBD2
clone_size: many

cdr3_aa: CASSVSGGVRNEQFF
cdr3_nt: TGTGCCAGCAGCGTTAGCGGGGGGGTTAGGAATGAGCAGTTCTTC
j_call: TRBJ2-1
v_call: TRBV7-9
cdr3_length: 15
d_call: TRBD2
clone_size: many

cdr3_aa: CASRGGGDEQFF
cdr3_nt: TGCGCCAGCAGAGGGGGGGGCGATGAGCAGTTCTTC
j_call: TRBJ2-1
v_call: TRBV5-1
cdr3_length: 12
d_call: NA
clone_size: many

cdr3_aa: CASSLPGVGSKDTQYF
cdr3_nt: TGCGCCAGCAGCCTCCCCGGCGTAGGGTCTAAGGATACGCAGTATTTT
j_call: TRBJ2-3
v_call: TRBV5-1
cdr3_length: 16
d_call: NA
clone_size: many

cdr3_aa: CASTTNGHSTDTQYF
cdr3_nt: TGTGCCAGCACCACCAACGGACACTCCACAGATACGCAGTATTTT
j_call: TRBJ2-3
v_call: TRBV28
cdr3_length: 15
d_call: NA
clone_size: NA

cdr3_aa: CASSKGSYLYSYGYTF
cdr3_nt: TGTGCCAGCAGTAAGGGGAGTTATCTCTATAGCTATGGCTACACCTTC
j_call: TRBJ1-2
v_call: TRBV12-3/TRBV12-4
cdr3_length: 16
d_call: NA
clone_size: NA

cdr3_aa: CASSLGGSGTDTQYF
cdr3_nt: TGTGCCAGCAGCTTAGGTGGTAGCGGCACAGATACGCAGTATTTT
j_call: TRBJ2-3
v_call: TRBV13
cdr3_length: 15
d_call: NA
clone_size: many

cdr3_aa: CASRIGQTNEKLFF
cdr3_nt: TGTGCCAGCAGGATCGGACAGACTAATGAAAAACTGTTTTTT
j_call: TRBJ1-4
v_call: TRBV6-5
cdr3_length: 14
d_call: NA
clone_size: many

cdr3_aa: CASTTPGLAGVGQFF
cdr3_nt: TGTGCCAGCACCACGCCGGGACTAGCGGGGGTGGGGCAGTTCTTC
j_call: TRBJ2-1
v_call: TRBV6-1
cdr3_length: 15
d_call: TRBD2
clone_size: many

cdr3_aa: CASSPGTSGDSYNEQFF
cdr3_nt: TGTGCCAGCAGCCCGGGGACTAGCGGGGACTCCTACAATGAGCAGTTCTTC
j_call: TRBJ2-1
v_call: TRBV7-9
cdr3_length: 17
d_call: TRBD2
clone_size: NA

cdr3_aa: CASRGLENQPQHF
cdr3_nt: TGTGCCAGCAGGGGTCTCGAGAATCAGCCCCAGCATTTT
j_call: TRBJ1-5
v_call: TRBV12-3/TRBV12-4
cdr3_length: 13
d_call: NA
clone_size: many

cdr3_aa: CASSNAGRGTEAFF
cdr3_nt: TGTGCCAGCAGTAACGCTGGGAGGGGCACTGAAGCTTTCTTT
j_call: TRBJ1-1
v_call: TRBV6-2/TRBV6-3
cdr3_length: 14
d_call: NA
clone_size: few

cdr3_aa: CASSPSGALSYNEQFF
cdr3_nt: TGTGCCAGCAGCCCTTCGGGGGCTCTCTCCTACAATGAGCAGTTCTTC
j_call: TRBJ2-1
v_call: TRBV7-2
cdr3_length: 16
d_call: NA
clone_size: NA

cdr3_aa: CAWGQGANEQFF
cdr3_nt: TGTGCCTGGGGACAGGGCGCAAATGAGCAGTTCTTC
j_call: TRBJ2-1
v_call: TRBV30
cdr3_length: 12
d_call: TRBD1
clone_size: NA

cdr3_aa: CASSPGGGTDTQYF
cdr3_nt: TGTGCCAGCAGTCCCGGGGGGGGCACAGATACGCAGTATTTT
j_call: TRBJ2-3
v_call: TRBV12-3/TRBV12-4
cdr3_length: 14
d_call: TRBD2
clone_size: many

cdr3_aa: CSAPSKRDRDGTGELFF
cdr3_nt: TGCAGTGCTCCCTCAAAGCGAGACAGGGATGGTACCGGGGAGCTGTTTTTT
j_call: TRBJ2-2
v_call: TRBV20-1
cdr3_length: 17
d_call: TRBD1
clone_size: many

cdr3_aa: CASKGGNQETQYF
cdr3_nt: TGTGCCAGCAAAGGTGGTAACCAAGAGACCCAGTACTTC
j_call: TRBJ2-5
v_call: TRBV27
cdr3_length: 13
d_call: NA
clone_size: many

cdr3_aa: CASSQRLAGGGELFF
cdr3_nt: TGTGCCAGCAGCCAACGACTAGCGGGGGGCGGGGAGCTGTTTTTT
j_call: TRBJ2-2
v_call: TRBV3-1
cdr3_length: 15
d_call: TRBD2
clone_size: NA

cdr3_aa: CASSFTSTGELFF
cdr3_nt: TGTGCCAGCAGCTTCACTAGTACCGGGGAGCTGTTTTTT
j_call: TRBJ2-2
v_call: TRBV7-2
cdr3_length: 13
d_call: NA
clone_size: few

cdr3_aa: CASSLMGRRDQPQHF
cdr3_nt: TGTGCCAGCAGTTTAATGGGGAGAAGGGATCAGCCCCAGCATTTT
j_call: TRBJ1-5
v_call: TRBV12-3/TRBV12-4
cdr3_length: 15
d_call: NA
clone_size: NA

cdr3_aa: CASSPGRGKEKLFF
cdr3_nt: TGTGCCAGCAGCCCGGGGAGGGGAAAGGAAAAACTGTTTTTT
j_call: TRBJ1-4
v_call: TRBV7-2
cdr3_length: 14
d_call: NA
clone_size: NA

cdr3_aa: CASSSRACSTDTQYF
cdr3_nt: TGCGCCAGCAGCTCCAGAGCATGTAGCACAGATACGCAGTATTTT
j_call: TRBJ2-3
v_call: TRBV5-1
cdr3_length: 15
d_call: NA
clone_size: NA

cdr3_aa: CASSTHWGDTQYF
cdr3_nt: TGTGCCAGCAGCACTCACTGGGGAGATACGCAGTATTTT
j_call: TRBJ2-3
v_call: TRBV6-6
cdr3_length: 13
d_call: NA
clone_size: NA

cdr3_aa: CVSSKNGHTEAFF
cdr3_nt: TGTGTCAGCAGTAAAAATGGCCACACTGAAGCTTTCTTT
j_call: TRBJ1-1
v_call: TRBV27
cdr3_length: 13
d_call: NA
clone_size: once